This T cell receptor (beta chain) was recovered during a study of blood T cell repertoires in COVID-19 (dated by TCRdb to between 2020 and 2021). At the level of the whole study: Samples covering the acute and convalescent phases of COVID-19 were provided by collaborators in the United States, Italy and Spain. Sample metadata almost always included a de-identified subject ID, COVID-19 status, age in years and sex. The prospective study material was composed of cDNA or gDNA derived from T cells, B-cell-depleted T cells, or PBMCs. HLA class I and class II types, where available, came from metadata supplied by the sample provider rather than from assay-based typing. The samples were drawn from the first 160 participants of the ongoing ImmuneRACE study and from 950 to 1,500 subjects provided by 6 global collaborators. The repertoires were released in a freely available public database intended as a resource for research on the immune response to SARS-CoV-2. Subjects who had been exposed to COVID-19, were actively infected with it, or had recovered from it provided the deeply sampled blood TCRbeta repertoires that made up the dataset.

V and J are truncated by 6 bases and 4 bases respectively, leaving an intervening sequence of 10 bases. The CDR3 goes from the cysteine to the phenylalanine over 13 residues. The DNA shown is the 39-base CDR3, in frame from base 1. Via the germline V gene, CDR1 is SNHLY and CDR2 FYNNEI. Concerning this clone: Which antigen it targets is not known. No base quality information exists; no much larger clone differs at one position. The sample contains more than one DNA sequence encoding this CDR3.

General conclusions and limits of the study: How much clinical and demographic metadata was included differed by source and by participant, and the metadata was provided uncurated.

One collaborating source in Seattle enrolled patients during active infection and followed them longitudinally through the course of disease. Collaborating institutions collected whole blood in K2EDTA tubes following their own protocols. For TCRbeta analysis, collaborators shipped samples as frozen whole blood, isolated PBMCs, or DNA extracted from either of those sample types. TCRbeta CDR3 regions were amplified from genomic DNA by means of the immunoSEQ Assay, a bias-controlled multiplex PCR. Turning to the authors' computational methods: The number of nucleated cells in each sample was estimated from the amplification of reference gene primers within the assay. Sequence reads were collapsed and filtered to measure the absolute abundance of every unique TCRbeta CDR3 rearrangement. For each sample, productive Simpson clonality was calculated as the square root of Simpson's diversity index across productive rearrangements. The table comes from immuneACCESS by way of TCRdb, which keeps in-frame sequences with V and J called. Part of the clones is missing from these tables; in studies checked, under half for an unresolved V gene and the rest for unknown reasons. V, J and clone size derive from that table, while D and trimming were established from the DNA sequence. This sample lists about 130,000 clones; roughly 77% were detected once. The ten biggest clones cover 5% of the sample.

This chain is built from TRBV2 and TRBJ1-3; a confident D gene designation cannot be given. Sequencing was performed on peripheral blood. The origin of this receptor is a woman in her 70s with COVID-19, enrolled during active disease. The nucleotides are TGTGCCAGCAGCGGACTTTCGGGAAACACCATATATTTT. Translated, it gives CASSGLSGNTIYF.